This TCR beta chain was documented in a study of T cell responses to AZD1222 COVID-19 vaccine (TCRdb year 2021). Study-level background: AZD1222 recipients given second doses at about 4 weeks or at about 12 weeks were pooled, since spike-specific TCR depth and breadth were not found to differ between the two schedules. TCR sequencing was performed for approximately 240 trial participants, of whom 200 to 210 were given two doses of AZD1222 and approximately 26 were given two doses of MenACWY control vaccine. Trial participants were enrolled by age into 18-55, 56-69 and 70-plus year subgroups, with roughly 160, 29 and 62 TCR-sequenced participants respectively. Beyond this particular receptor, the publication reports: Because no day 14 peak-response samples were available, repertoires were characterized only after the peak T cell response. Participants were mostly white British and included more females than males, and it was suggested by the authors that clonal diversity may have been underestimated. In the small 56-69-year group, the increase in depth fell short of significance, most likely because of low power. Conclusions about previously exposed vaccinees are limited because only a handful of AZD1222 recipients were SARS-CoV-2 seropositive at baseline. After two AZD1222 doses, both the breadth and the depth of spike-specific TCRs were significantly higher than at day 0 and than in MenACWY recipients. CD4 TCRs associated with the vaccine covered the entire spike protein, and the dominant responses were in regions 160-218 and 743-854. Reportedly, close to half of the unique spike-specific TCRs recognized epitopes lying outside the regions that are mutated in the B.1.351 and B.1.1.7 variants.

The CDR3 covers 14 residues, taking in both the cysteine and the phenylalanine. Only the CDR3 portion is preserved as DNA: 42 bases, with reading frame beginning at the first base. The germline V gene (reference sequence) specifies SGHKS as CDR1 and YYEKEE as CDR2. V and J lose 0 bases and 14 bases, and a span of 20 bases separates them. About this clone: Its antigen is currently not known. Within one base of it there is no much larger clone, and no base qualities were kept.

What this sample's time point label stands for: baseline before first vaccination. The vaccinee samples were drawn from two UK trials, COV001 and COV002, one of which was a single-blind randomized controlled phase 2/3 trial testing AZD1222 (ChAdOx1 nCoV-19) in healthy adults. Trial participant PBMC samples were collected at day 0 and day 28 after the second dose for TCRbeta chain sequencing. The CDR3 regions of human TCRbeta chains were analyzed by immunosequencing. The published analysis was carried out like this. TCRs in the repertoires were matched against a reference library of SARS-CoV-2-specific TCRs that had been generated with the MIRA antigen-specificity platform. Breadth was defined as the fraction of unique TCRs that were SARS-CoV-2-associated. Depth was defined as the fraction of total T cells that were SARS-CoV-2-associated. Using the MIRA data, each spike-specific TCR was assigned both to the spike region to which the TCR was reactive and to a CD4 or CD8 class. Log10-transformed breadth and depth values were compared by one-way ANOVA with Sidak's multiple comparisons tests. The source is immuneACCESS, and TCRdb retained only in-frame sequences with V and J called. Part of the clones is not carried over; for the studies checked, unresolved V genes explain less than half of this, and the remainder is unexplained. From that table come the V and J calls and clone size; the DNA was used to work out D and trimming. The sample has about 130,000 clones on record, roughly 87% of them singletons. The ten largest clones capture 1.4% to 1.5% of the sample.

The receptor was derived from an adult in good health. Sequences were derived from peripheral blood, sampled on day 0 of AZD1222 vaccination. This sequence uses TRBV5-5 and TRBJ1-2, with a weak D call of TRBD1 (6 bases match). The DNA is as follows: TGTGCCAGCAGCTTGGTAGTGGGCCAGGGGAAGAGTACCTTC. Translated, it reads CASSLVVGQGKSTF.